Presented here are 5 T cell receptor beta chains from one specimen sequenced in a study of vaccination and CD4 T cells after COVID-19. Antigens for these TCRs are unknown. The treatment was: roughly 10-day PBMC culture with coronavirus spike peptide pools or control peptides (ViraFEST assay). CD4+ T-cell collection from the unexposed donor predated the COVID-19 pandemic (2011-2018). Sequencing of DNA taken from cultured CD4+ T cells relied on the Oncomine TCR Beta short-read assay. It was from cultured CD4+ T cells that genomic DNA was extracted. TCRdb passed the PCR reads through MiXCR, listing each CDR3 protein once. The sample lists around 10,000 distinct CDR3 sequences; about 39% were seen once. The material sequenced was CD4+ T cells from blood, cultured in vitro. The origin of the receptors is a human donor in good health.

The CDR3 nucleotides read TGTGCCAGCAGGACGAGGGCAGAGCCGTACGAGCAGTACTTC. It codes for CASRTRAEPYEQYF. The rearrangement links TRBV28 to TRBJ2-7; a weak D match, TRBD2 (5 bases). Looked up from germline, CDR1 is MDHEN and CDR2 is SYDVKM. The CDR3 totals 14 residues. The ends were cut back, 6 bases at V and 4 bases at J, with 16 bases in the middle.

V and J are TRBV20-1 and TRBJ1-3; 9 bases align to TRBD1. The CDR3 spans 14 residues. V lost 5 bases to trimming and J lost 4 bases; unmatched junction nucleotides: 6. Germline V CDR1 and CDR2: DFQATT, SNEGSKA (reference sequence). DNA for the CDR3: TGCAGTGCTCGGGACAGGGTTTACGGAAACACCATATATTTT. Translating gives CSARDRVYGNTIYF.

Notes on this clonotype: At one end the junction does not follow the germline gene, possibly because of a read error. The chain joins TRBV20-1 to TRBJ1-2; D is uncertain. This CDR3 region has 14 residues. From germline, CDR1 is DFQATT and CDR2 SNEGSKA (reference sequence). The CDR3: CSARTAYPNYGCTF. The CDR3 DNA sequence: TGCAGTGCTAGAACGGCCTATCCCAACTATGGCTGCACCTTC.

V usage is TRBV6-2 or TRBV6-3 and J usage is TRBJ2-7; the D is unclear. The CDR3 runs to 11 residues. The germline gives CDR1 MNHEY, CDR2 SVGEGT. Trimming removed 0 bases at V and 8 bases at J, with 5 bases between. This chain's CDR3 is CASSYSSQQYF. In nucleotides, the CDR3 is TGTGCCAGCAGTTACTCGAGCCAGCAGTACTTC.

The gene calls are TRBV28 and TRBJ1-2, with 9 bases fitting TRBD1. CDR3 length: 16 residues. Germline V lookup: CDR1 MDHEN, CDR2 SYDVKM. Trimming at V came to 2 bases and at J to 10 bases, leaving 14 bases not matched to a gene. The CDR3 loop is CASSLRTVVGTGNYTF. Written as DNA, the CDR3 is TGTGCCAGCAGTTTACGAACGGTAGTCGGGACAGGGAACTACACCTTC.